The 23 T cell receptor beta chains presented below share a single source sample, sequenced in a study of Ad26.COV2.S vaccination and SARS-CoV-2 variants. Stated treatment: some 20 received Ad26.COV2.S at low or high dose, single or two shots; about five received placebo; per-sample allocation not given. Sampling was done on day 63 after the first vaccine or placebo injection. Sequencing was performed with immunoSEQ multiplex PCR; in TCRdb, only in-frame clones are kept and a portion is missing. The sample holds some 450,000 clones, roughly 91% seen once. The source material was peripheral blood, sampled in a trial of Ad26.COV2.S vaccine versus placebo. The receptors originated from a person between 18 and 59 years old who received the Ad26.COV2.S COVID-19 vaccine or a placebo.

The chain couples TRBV6-6 to TRBJ2-7; D is unclear. This CDR3 has 11 residues. Trimming cost V 6 bases and J 3 bases, with 6 bases left between them. From germline, CDR1 is MNHNY and CDR2 SVGAGI (reference sequence). CDR3 residues: CASRGNYEQYF. DNA for the CDR3: TGTGCCAGCAGGGGTAACTACGAGCAGTACTTC.

The V and J genes are TRBV9 and TRBJ2-1; D call uncertain. The CDR3 sequence is 16 residues long. V was shortened by 0 bases and J by 2 bases, with 12 bases between the two germline ends. Germline V gene sequence: CDR1 SGDLS, CDR2 YYNGEE. DNA of the CDR3: TGTGCCAGCAGCGTAGAATCCACCCGAACCTACAATGAGCAGTTCTTC. Its protein is CASSVESTRTYNEQFF.

V and J are TRBV12-3 or TRBV12-4 and TRBJ1-2; D remains unclear. CDR3 length: 12 residues. V was trimmed by 6 bases and J by 5 bases, leaving 10 bases between them. The CDR3 region has the DNA TGTGCCAGCAGGGCAACCGGTTATGGCTACACCTTC. Amino acids: CASRATGYGYTF.

The chain is built from TRBV27 and TRBJ2-7, with D perhaps TRBD2 (5 bases). The CDR3 has 15 residues. Germline values: CDR1 MNHEY, CDR2 SMNVEV (reference sequence). Trimming removed 0 bases from V and 3 bases from J, with 12 bases in between. Written as DNA, the CDR3 is TGTGCCAGCAGTTTATCAGAGGGTTACTTCTACGAGCAGTACTTC. This gives the protein CASSLSEGYFYEQYF.

V is TRBV5-6 and J is TRBJ1-5, with 8 positions matching TRBD1. Trimming at V came to 3 bases and at J to 0 bases, leaving 14 bases not matched to a gene. Per the germline V gene, CDR1 is SGHDT and CDR2 is YYEEEE. This CDR3 has 19 amino acids. The CDR3 here is CASSSHFGQGHYSNQPQHF. The CDR3 bases are TGTGCCAGCAGCTCTCATTTCGGACAGGGCCATTATAGCAATCAGCCCCAGCATTTT.

This rearrangement joins TRBV6-6 to TRBJ2-1; 8 nucleotides align to TRBD2. The length of the CDR3 is 21 residues. J was trimmed by 0 bases and V by 6 bases; bases with no gene match: 22. Germline V gene sequence: CDR1 MNHNY, CDR2 SVGAGI (reference sequence). The CDR3, as DNA: TGTGCCAGCAGCCCCGACTCCGGGACTAGAATTACCCGGGGCTCCTACAATGAGCAGTTCTTC. Its translation is CASSPDSGTRITRGSYNEQFF.

The chain carries TRBV4-2 and TRBJ2-3; tentatively, D is TRBD1 (6 bases). CDR3 length: 17 residues. Trimming cost V 0 bases and J 1 base, with 14 bases left between them. Germline CDR1 LGHNA, CDR2 YNFKEQ. CDR3 nucleotide sequence: TGTGCCAGCAGCCAAGATACGCGAGCAGGGGGCACAGATACGCAGTATTTT. It is translated as CASSQDTRAGGTDTQYF.

The chain links TRBV2 to TRBJ2-1; 13 bases fit TRBD2. J gave up 7 bases and V 5 bases, and 8 bases lay outside the gene matches. Germline CDR1 reads SNHLY; CDR2 reads FYNNEI. The CDR3 loop spans 16 amino acids. CDR3 DNA: TGTGCCAGCAGTATTTGGACTAGCGGGAGTATAAATGAGCAGTTCTTC. This encodes CASSIWTSGSINEQFF.

The J gene is TRBJ1-2, the V gene TRBV19, with a possible D match to TRBD1 (5 bases). The ends were cut back, 9 bases at V and 8 bases at J, with 13 bases in the middle. CDR3 size: 11 residues. In germline, CDR1 is LNHDA, CDR2 SQIVND (reference sequence). CDR3 in amino acids: CASWSGYGYTF. In DNA, the CDR3 is TGTGCCAGCTGGTCAGGGTACGGCTACACCTTC. The full variable domain, its missing parts supplied by reference TRBV19 and TRBJ1-2, is DGGITQSPKYLFRKEGQNVTLSCEQNLNHDAMYWYRQDPGQGLRLIYYSQIVNDFQKGDIAEGYSVSREKKESFPLTVTSAQKNPTAFYLCASWSGYGYTFGSGTRLTVV.

Here the CDR3 DNA reads TGCAGCGCATCGGTCGGACAGGGGGCGTACGGCTACACCTTC. Its translation: CSASVGQGAYGYTF. The rearrangement joins TRBV29-1 to TRBJ1-2, with TRBD1 matching 11 bases. This CDR3 region has 14 residues. The V gene end was trimmed by 7 bases and the J gene end by 8 bases; junction bases not matched to a gene: 12. Germline CDR1 reads SQVTM; CDR2 reads ANQGSEA. Full variable domain (remainder filled in from reference TRBV29-1 and TRBJ1-2): SAVISQKPSRDICQRGTSLTIQCQVDSQVTMMFWYRQQPGQSLTLIATANQGSEATYESGFVIDKFPISRPNLTFSTLTVSNMSPEDSSIYLCSASVGQGAYGYTFGSGTRLTVV.

This clone occurred a few times. The chain links TRBV10-3 to TRBJ1-2; tentatively, D is TRBD1 (5 bases). Trimming removed 0 bases at V and 0 bases at J, with 11 bases between. Germline V CDR1 and CDR2: ENHRY, SYGVKD. There are 16 residues in the CDR3. The CDR3 sequence is CAISESLTGANYGYTF. As DNA, the CDR3 is TGTGCCATCAGTGAGTCATTAACAGGAGCTAACTATGGCTACACCTTC.

The chain joins TRBV7-3 to TRBJ2-2; a weak D match, TRBD1 (5 bases). Between the trimmed V and J ends, which lost 5 bases and 1 base, there was a span of 11 bases. The CDR3 is made up of 15 amino acids. Germline CDR1 SGHTA, CDR2 FQGTGA. CDR3 protein: CASSPATGNTGELFF. The CDR3 bases are TGTGCCAGCAGCCCGGCCACAGGGAACACCGGGGAGCTGTTTTTT.

The rearrangement links TRBV7-9 to TRBJ1-2, with D perhaps matching TRBD1 (6 bases). The germline V gene encodes CDR1 SEHNR and CDR2 FQNEAQ (reference sequence). V shed 5 bases and J shed 12 bases, with 28 bases lying between them. The CDR3 is 16 amino acids. CDR3 in DNA: TGTGCCAGCAGCGAGGGGCAACAGGGAAGTCCGATCGGGGACACCTTC. Residues: CASSEGQQGSPIGDTF.

V gene TRBV7-9 combines with J gene TRBJ2-2; 8 bases match TRBD1. Germline V lookup: CDR1 SEHNR, CDR2 FQNEAQ (reference sequence). Germline trimming cut 3 bases from V and 5 bases from J; bases unmatched to any gene: 5. The length of the CDR3 is 15 residues. Here the CDR3 reads CASSFDRGWTGELFF. CDR3 nucleotides: TGTGCCAGCAGCTTTGACAGGGGATGGACCGGGGAGCTGTTTTTT. The variable domain in full, with the rest retrieved from reference TRBV7-9 and TRBJ2-2, is DTGVSQNPRHKITKRGQNVTFRCDPISEHNRLYWYRQTLGQGPEFLTYFQNEAQLEKSRLLSDRFSAERPKGSFSTLEIQRTEQGDSAMYLCASSFDRGWTGELFFGEGSRLTVL.

This sequence joins TRBV28 and TRBJ2-5; possibly TRBD2 for D (5 bases). Germline values: CDR1 MDHEN, CDR2 SYDVKM. CDR3 size: 17 residues. Deletions cut 6 bases from V and 1 base from J, with 21 bases between. The CDR3 sequence: CASSSPRAAQTQETQYF. DNA for the CDR3: TGTGCCAGCAGCTCTCCGCGAGCGGCACAAACCCAAGAGACCCAGTACTTC.

This chain joins TRBV28 and TRBJ1-2; D is unresolved. V was cut by 1 base and J by 2 bases, with 11 bases left in between. There are 15 residues in the CDR3. Germline CDR1 reads MDHEN; CDR2 reads SYDVKM. CDR3 residues: CASSLSEELNYGYTF. CDR3 DNA: TGTGCCAGCAGTTTATCGGAGGAATTAAACTATGGCTACACCTTC.

V and J are TRBV7-2 and TRBJ2-7, with TRBD2 as a possible D gene (6 bases). Germline V CDR1 and CDR2: SGHTA, FQGNSA. Trimming left V 5 bases short and J 3 bases short, with 17 bases between. The CDR3 spans 15 residues. DNA of the CDR3: TGTGCCAGCAGCCAAGGCGGGGCTAGGGTCTACGAGCAGTACTTC. The encoded protein is CASSQGGARVYEQYF.

V is TRBV13 and J is TRBJ2-7; TRBD1 aligns across 9 bases. Germline V gene lookup returns CDR1 PRHDT and CDR2 FYEKMQ (reference sequence). The CDR3 is 16 residues long. V was pared by 1 base and J by 2 bases, with 6 bases of the junction left unmatched. The CDR3 loop is CASSLAADRGTYEQYF. The CDR3 nucleotides are TGTGCCAGCAGCTTAGCGGCGGACAGGGGAACCTACGAGCAGTACTTC.

This chain uses TRBV4-3 with TRBJ2-1; 9 positions agree with TRBD1. The V gene end was trimmed by 4 bases and the J gene end by 9 bases; junction bases not matched to a gene: 7. Germline CDR1 is LGHNA and CDR2 is YSLEER. The CDR3 is 14 residues long. CDR3 loop: CASSPNRGQGEQFF. The CDR3 DNA follows: TGCGCCAGCAGCCCCAACAGGGGGCAGGGTGAGCAGTTCTTC.

The chain combines TRBV6-5 with TRBJ1-2; D is undetermined. V lost 6 bases and J lost 1, with 6 bases in between. This CDR3 comprises 12 residues. Germline V gene data show CDR1 as MNHEY and CDR2 as SVGAGI. The CDR3 DNA reads as TGTGCCAGCAGCGGGGTTAACTATGGCTACACCTTC. It encodes CASSGVNYGYTF.

In its sample, this clone was seen once. Germline is not matched at one junction end, which may reflect a read error. The V call is TRBV2, the J call TRBJ2-1; perhaps TRBD1 as D (5 bases). CDR1 and CDR2 from the germline V gene are SNHLY and FYNNEI. The CDR3 consists of 16 residues. CDR3 sequence (DNA): TGTGCCAGCAGAGAAGGCCAGGGCCTTCCCTACAATGAGCAGTTCTTC. It is translated as CASREGQGLPYNEQFF.

This chain joins TRBV9 and TRBJ1-1, with D possibly being TRBD1 (6 bases). The CDR3 is 17 residues long. Germline V gene lookup returns CDR1 SGDLS and CDR2 YYNGEE. V shed 0 bases and J shed 3 bases, with 18 bases lying between them. The CDR3 DNA follows: TGTGCCAGCAGCGTAGCAGCCGGGGGCAAAGGGGACACTGAAGCTTTCTTT. Its translation: CASSVAAGGKGDTEAFF.

The chain has TRBV27 and TRBJ1-3; D is unclear. The CDR3 totals 15 residues. Trimming stripped 8 bases from V and 0 bases from J, with 14 bases between. CDR1 MNHEY and CDR2 SMNVEV come from the germline V gene (reference sequence). The CDR3 nucleotides are TGTGCCAGCGTTGGGTCGTCCTTCTCTGGAAACACCATATATTTT. It is translated as CASVGSSFSGNTIYF.